Below, 24 T cell receptor beta chains from the same sample are listed, as sequenced in a study of CD8+CD57+ T cells in acquired aplastic anemia. The TCR beta profiling, which covered VDJ combination and CDR3 sequence, was carried out using genomic DNA as the template. TCRdb itself ran the reads through MiXCR, one entry per CDR3 protein. The sample contains around 170,000 distinct CDR3 sequences, just under 50% of which appear only once. Sequenced patients had shown CD8+CD57+ cell expansion by flow cytometry. Specimen: sorted CD4+, CD8+, or CD8+CD57+ T cells (not recorded which) from PBMCs. The receptors stem from a human donor with aplastic anemia.

Turning to this clonotype: Here the CDR3 omits its conserved ending phenylalanine or tryptophan, so a read error is the likely source. This chain joins TRBV5-4 and TRBJ1-1; 9 bases fit TRBD1. The CDR3 totals 16 residues. V shed 4 bases and J 5 bases; nucleotides not matched to a gene: 12. Germline CDR1 and CDR2: SGHNT and YYREEE (reference sequence). CDR3 nucleotide sequence: TGTGCCAGCAGCGCCGGCGGGACAGGGTTAAAAACTGAAGCTTTCCTT. This gives the protein CASSAGGTGLKTEAFL.

This clonotype was picked up a small number of times. The V and J genes are TRBV20-1 and TRBJ2-5, with 8 bases aligning to TRBD2. Germline CDR1 is DFQATT and CDR2 is SNEGSKA (reference sequence). CDR3 size: 14 residues. Trimming took 6 bases from V and 4 from J; bases not matched to a gene: 10. The CDR3 bases are TGCAGTGCAACGCCCGGGAGGGTTGGAGAGACCCAGTACTTC. Its translation: CSATPGRVGETQYF.

This chain joins TRBV10-3 and TRBJ2-1; 7 nucleotides align to TRBD1. The germline V gene encodes CDR1 ENHRY and CDR2 SYGVKD. The CDR3 loop spans 11 amino acids. The J segment lost 8 bases and the V segment lost 10 bases, leaving 5 bases of the junction unmatched. The CDR3 region is CATHRGDEQFF. The CDR3 DNA reads TGTGCCACCCACAGGGGCGATGAGCAGTTCTTC.

The chain couples TRBV12-3 or TRBV12-4 to TRBJ1-6; the match to TRBD1 covers 7 bases. Trimming at V came to 2 bases and at J to 10 bases, leaving 8 bases not matched to a gene. The CDR3 contains 15 residues. The CDR3 sequence is CASSLSVGGGSPLHF. Here the CDR3 DNA reads TGTGCCAGCAGTTTATCAGTAGGAGGGGGCTCACCCCTCCACTTT.

The CDR3 reads CSASRTSGVPYEQYF. The CDR3 nucleotides read TGCAGTGCTAGTAGGACTAGCGGGGTCCCCTACGAGCAGTACTTC. This sequence joins TRBV20-1 and TRBJ2-7; 12 bases are a match to TRBD2. V lost 3 bases, J lost 2 bases, and 5 bases stayed unmatched. This CDR3 is 15 amino acids long. The germline V gene encodes CDR1 DFQATT and CDR2 SNEGSKA (reference sequence).

The table lists this clonotype with many counts. The chain has TRBV9 and TRBJ2-3; D possibly corresponds to TRBD1 (5 bases). This CDR3 spans 15 amino acids. The V and J ends lost 1 base and 3 bases respectively, with 12 bases between them. Germline loops: CDR1 SGDLS, CDR2 YYNGEE. This chain's CDR3 is CASSVQAGSTDTQYF. The CDR3 DNA follows: TGTGCCAGCAGCGTACAGGCAGGGTCAACAGATACGCAGTATTTT.

The J gene is TRBJ2-5, the V gene TRBV20-1; 8 bases fit TRBD2. With 3 bases clipped from V and 5 bases from J, the junction kept 5 bases outside the gene matches. The V gene's germline CDR1 is DFQATT and CDR2 SNEGSKA (reference sequence). The CDR3 extends over 13 amino acids. CDR3 loop: CSARGGGIETQYF. DNA for the CDR3: TGCAGTGCTAGGGGCGGGGGGATCGAGACCCAGTACTTC.

This clonotype came up many times. The V and J genes are TRBV25-1 and TRBJ2-3; no clear D gene. The CDR3 has 11 residues. The V end lost 6 bases, the J end lost 3 bases, and 4 bases lay between the germline ends. Looked up from germline, CDR1 is MGHDK and CDR2 is SYGVNS. The CDR3 reads CASRITDTQYF. For the CDR3, the DNA is TGTGCCAGCAGAATAACAGATACGCAGTATTTT.

The chain has TRBV4-1 and TRBJ1-2, with a possible D match to TRBD1 (5 bases). V lost 4 bases, J lost 0 bases, and 9 bases lay in between. The germline V gene has CDR1 MGHRA and CDR2 YSYEKL. The CDR3 length is 14 residues. The CDR3 DNA reads as TGCGCCAGCAGCCCGACAGTCGCTAACTATGGCTACACCTTC. This encodes CASSPTVANYGYTF.

The rearrangement joins TRBV15 to TRBJ2-3; D may match TRBD1 or TRBD2 (7 bases each). Trimming left V 5 bases short and J 1 base short, with 10 bases between. Looked up from germline, CDR1 is LNHNV and CDR2 is YYDKDF (reference sequence). The CDR3 has 14 amino acids. In DNA, the CDR3 is TGTGCCACCAGCCCAGGGGGGGGCACAGATACGCAGTATTTT. Protein: CATSPGGGTDTQYF.

Many counts were recorded for this clonotype. A junction end diverges from the germline sequence, so it may reflect a read error. CDR3 in DNA: TGTGCCAGCAGCGACCCTAGAGGCGGCGGGATCAGTTTT. Protein product: CASSDPRGGGISF. The chain employs TRBV9 and TRBJ2-3, with a weak D call TRBD2 (6 bases). The CDR3 runs 13 residues. CDR1 is SGDLS, CDR2 YYNGEE, per germline.

This clonotype was observed many times. This sequence joins TRBV7-3 and TRBJ2-3; TRBD1 agrees at 8 bases. The V segment lost 5 bases and the J segment 9 bases; nucleotides outside the gene matches: 10. This CDR3 spans 14 amino acids. Germline V gene sequence: CDR1 SGHTA, CDR2 FQGTGA. CDR3 nucleotides: TGTGCCAGCAGCCCTGGGACAGGAGAAGTGACGCAGTATTTT. This gives the protein CASSPGTGEVTQYF.

V gene TRBV9 combines with J gene TRBJ1-1; D gene unclear. This CDR3 has 13 residues. The V and J ends lost 0 bases and 5 bases respectively, with 8 bases between them. From germline, CDR1 is SGDLS and CDR2 YYNGEE. The CDR3 protein is CASSVDPGTEAFF. CDR3 bases: TGTGCCAGCAGCGTAGACCCCGGAACTGAAGCTTTCTTT. The entire variable domain, with the rest obtained from reference TRBV9 and TRBJ1-1, is as follows: DSGVTQTPKHLITATGQRVTLRCSPRSGDLSVYWYQQSLDQGLQFLIQYYNGEERAKGNILERFSAQQFPDLHSELNLSSLELGDSALYFCASSVDPGTEAFFGQGTRLTVV.

Written as DNA, the CDR3 is TGCGCCAGCAGCTCAGGCTTGGAGGACTACGAGCAGTACTTC. Translated, it gives CASSSGLEDYEQYF. This chain joins TRBV4-3 and TRBJ2-7, with D maybe TRBD2 (5 bases). Per germline, CDR1 LGHNA and CDR2 YSLEER. This CDR3 has 14 amino acids. Trimming removed 5 bases at V and 3 bases at J, with 14 bases between.

Comments on this clonotype: Given a much more abundant clone one base away, this may be a read error. The chain joins TRBV7-8 to TRBJ1-4; 9 bases fit TRBD1. CDR1 SGHVS and CDR2 FQNEAQ come from the germline V gene. This CDR3 contains 18 residues. The CDR3 region is CASSAYRGRIRTSEKLFF. The CDR3 nucleotides are TGTGCCAGCAGCGCATACAGGGGGCGAATCAGAACTAGTGAAAAACTGTTTTTT.

The J gene is TRBJ2-5, the V gene TRBV15, with a possible D match to TRBD2 (7 bases). The length of the CDR3 is 15 residues. V dropped 3 bases and J dropped 5 bases, with 16 bases sitting between them. Per germline, CDR1 LNHNV and CDR2 YYDKDF (reference sequence). This CDR3 reads CATSSNGGAGETQYF. CDR3 DNA: TGTGCCACCAGCAGCAATGGGGGGGCAGGGGAGACCCAGTACTTC.

In regard to this clonotype: Germline and junction disagree at one end, which may indicate a read error. The V and J genes are TRBV15 and TRBJ2-7; 7 bases agree with TRBD1. CDR3 size: 15 residues. Germline CDR1 reads LNHNV; CDR2 reads YYDKDF (reference sequence). CDR3: CATSGDRAKLGEQYF. The CDR3 coding sequence is TGTGCCACCAGCGGAGACAGGGCAAAACTCGGCGAGCAGTACTTC.

The V and J genes are TRBV20-1 and TRBJ2-3, with no clear D. The germline V gene encodes CDR1 DFQATT and CDR2 SNEGSKA (reference sequence). The CDR3 sequence is 15 residues long. V lost 0 bases and J lost 4, with 14 bases in between. The CDR3 DNA sequence: TGCAGTGCTAGAGACCCTACTATCTCCCCAGATACGCAGTATTTT. The encoded protein is CSARDPTISPDTQYF.

This clonotype occurred many times. The genes are TRBV6-6 and TRBJ1-6, with 10 positions matching TRBD1. Germline CDR1 and CDR2: MNHNY and SVGAGI (reference sequence). J gave up 7 bases and V 2 bases, and 5 bases lay outside the gene matches. This CDR3 has 16 residues. For the CDR3, the DNA is TGTGCCAGCAGTTACGAGCCGGGACAGGGGAATTCACCCCTCCACTTT. Protein product: CASSYEPGQGNSPLHF.

J is TRBJ1-6 and V is TRBV6-5; D remains ambiguous. The V and J ends lost 2 bases and 4 bases respectively, with 6 bases between them. The CDR3 length is 14 residues. Germline lookup yields CDR1 MNHEY and CDR2 SVGAGI. CDR3: CASSYVDYNSPLHF. The CDR3 nucleotides are TGTGCCAGCAGTTACGTCGATTATAATTCACCCCTCCACTTT.

This clonotype occurred many times. The rearrangement links TRBV5-1 to TRBJ2-7; 11 bases match TRBD1. The germline gives CDR1 SGHRS, CDR2 YFSETQ. V lost 4 bases to trimming and J lost 2 bases; unmatched junction nucleotides: 2. The CDR3 sequence is 14 residues long. CDR3 nucleotides: TGCGCCAGCAGCCCGGACAGGGGGCCCTACGAGCAGTACTTC. Protein product: CASSPDRGPYEQYF.

This chain links TRBV5-5 with TRBJ2-2; possibly TRBD1 or TRBD2 for D (5 bases each). CDR3 length equals 17 residues. V lost 0 bases, J lost 4 bases, and 16 bases lay in between. Germline V gives CDR1 SGHKS, CDR2 YYEKEE (reference sequence). The CDR3 bases are TGTGCCAGCAGCTTGGCGATTGGCAGGGCGGGCACCGGGGAGCTGTTTTTT. Translating it yields CASSLAIGRAGTGELFF.

This clonotype was detected many times. The V call is TRBV19, the J call TRBJ2-7; 9 bases align to TRBD1. Germline V gene sequence: CDR1 LNHDA, CDR2 SQIVND (reference sequence). The CDR3 consists of 13 residues. V gave up 5 bases and J gave up 6 bases; unmatched junction bases: 5. CDR3 residues: CASSWGQGGEQYF. In DNA form, the CDR3 reads TGTGCCAGTAGTTGGGGACAGGGTGGCGAGCAGTACTTC.

Note on this clonotype: With a much larger clone just one base away, this may be a read error. This chain joins TRBV7-3 and TRBJ2-5, with no clear D. The CDR3 is 13 amino acids. V shed 11 bases and J shed 7 bases, with 20 bases lying between them. Per germline, CDR1 SGHTA and CDR2 FQGTGA. CDR3 sequence: CAASPLGSRTQYF. The CDR3, as DNA: TGTGCCGCGAGCCCCCTAGGGTCGAGGACCCAGTACTTC.